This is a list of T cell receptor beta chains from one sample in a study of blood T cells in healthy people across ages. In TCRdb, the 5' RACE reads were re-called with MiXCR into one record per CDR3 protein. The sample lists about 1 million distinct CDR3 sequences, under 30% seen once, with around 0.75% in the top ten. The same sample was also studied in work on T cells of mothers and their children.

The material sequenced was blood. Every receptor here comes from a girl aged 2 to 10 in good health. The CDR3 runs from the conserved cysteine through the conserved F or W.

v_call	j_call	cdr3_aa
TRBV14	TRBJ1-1	CASSSTMNTEAFF
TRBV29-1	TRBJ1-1	CSVEEYTEAFF
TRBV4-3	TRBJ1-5	CASSQDFDANQPQHF
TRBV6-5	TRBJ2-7	CASTLGYEQYF
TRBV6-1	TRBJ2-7	CASSEVHGQGYEQYF
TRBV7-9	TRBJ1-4	CASSLWDSPDEKLFF
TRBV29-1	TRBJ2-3	CSVGQGTDTQYF
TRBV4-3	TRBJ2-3	CASSQGAGAGGDTQYF
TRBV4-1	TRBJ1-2	CASSPPGQRRGYTF
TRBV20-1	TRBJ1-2	CSARGFETAYGYTF
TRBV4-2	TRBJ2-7	CASSHAPTGNSYEQYF
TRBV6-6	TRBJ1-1	CASSYEGIGAFF
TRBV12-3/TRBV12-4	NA	CASGFNLYEQYF
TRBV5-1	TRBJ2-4	CASSSTSGGPIQYF
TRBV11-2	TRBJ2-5	CASSFGTGGFKGAQYF
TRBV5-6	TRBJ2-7	CASSFTLLDEQYF
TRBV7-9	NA	CASSDRDTSYEQYF
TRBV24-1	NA	CATSDLQSGGGNEQFF
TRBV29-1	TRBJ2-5	CSGQREETQYF
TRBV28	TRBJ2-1	CASSPLPTDSEQFF
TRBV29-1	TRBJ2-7	CSVEQTPYEQYF
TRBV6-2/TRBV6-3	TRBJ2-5	CASSYSIRPQETQYF
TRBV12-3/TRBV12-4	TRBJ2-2	CASTAMTGELFF
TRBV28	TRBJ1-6	CASSREFNSPLHF
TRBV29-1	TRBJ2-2	CSVELGGPNTGELFF
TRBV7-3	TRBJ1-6	CASSSVIRGSYNSPLHF
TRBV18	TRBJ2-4	CASSKHTGAKNIQYF
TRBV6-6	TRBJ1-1	CASLPGGTEAFF
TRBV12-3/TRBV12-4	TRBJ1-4	CASSGNRIQYEKLFF
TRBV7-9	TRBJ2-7	CASTSGTRYEQYF
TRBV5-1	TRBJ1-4	CASSNGGVRTNEKLFF
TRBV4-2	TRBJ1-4	CASSRDSMDLFF
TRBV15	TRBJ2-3	CATSRERGPRSTDTQYF
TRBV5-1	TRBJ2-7	CASSLEGDRPPYEQYF
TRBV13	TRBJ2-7	CASSSPDRVVREQYF
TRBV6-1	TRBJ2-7	CASSEGGTNAYEQYF
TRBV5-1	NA	CASSRPGLENEQFF
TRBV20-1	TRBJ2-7	CSARGRGRVYEQYF
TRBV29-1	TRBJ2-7	CSQPREDSELYEQYF
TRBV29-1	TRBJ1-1	CSVVMLLTNLRAFF
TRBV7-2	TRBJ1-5	CASSLATQGQPQHF
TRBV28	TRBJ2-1	CASSSGVSANHEQFF
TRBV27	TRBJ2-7	CASGFSDLQYF
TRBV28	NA	CASSDGTGLYEQYF
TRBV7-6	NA	CASSRGTGGSAEQFF
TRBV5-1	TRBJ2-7	CASSPTGTVYEQYF
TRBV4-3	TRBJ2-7	CASSHRTGDEQYF
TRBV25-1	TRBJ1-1	CASSAQDSTNTEAFF
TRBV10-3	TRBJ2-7	CAISGQGTYEQYF
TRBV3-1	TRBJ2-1	CASSQGPVPRKEESLAGVTNEQFF
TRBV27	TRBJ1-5	CASSSLRANQPQHF
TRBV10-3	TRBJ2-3	CAISVASTDTQYF
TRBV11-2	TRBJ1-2	CASSSPVDRRYYGYTF